These 13 T cell receptor beta chains share one sample of origin, sequenced in a study of cytomegalovirus exposure and HLA in healthy donors. This PCR relied on a set of 60 Vbeta primers and 13 Jbeta primers. The assay was immunoSEQ multiplex PCR, and TCRdb's table has in-frame clones only and misses some. The table has approximately 89,000 clones, about 80% seen once. Sequencing was performed on PBMCs. The origin of the receptors is a male donor in good health and CMV-seronegative.

This clone has just a few counts. V usage is TRBV4-3 and J usage is TRBJ2-5, with 7 bases identical to TRBD1. The J call could be wrong; TRBJ2-7 is a better fit for the DNA end. This CDR3 region has 15 residues. Looked up from germline, CDR1 is LGHNA and CDR2 is YSLEER. In DNA, the CDR3 is TGCGCCAGCAGCTGGGAGAGGGGGCGCTCGGACGAGCAGTACTTC. Encoded protein: CASSWERGRSDEQYF.

V usage is TRBV7-9 and J usage is TRBJ1-6; 10 nucleotides align to TRBD1. CDR3 length equals 14 residues. Trimming cost V 6 bases and J 14 bases; bases outside gene matches: 10. Germline V CDR1 and CDR2: SEHNR, FQNEAQ (reference sequence). The CDR3 protein is CASRRDRGPWALHF. The CDR3 bases are TGTGCCAGCAGGCGGGACAGGGGCCCTTGGGCCCTCCACTTT.

V gene TRBV6-5 combines with J gene TRBJ2-2; 9 bases match TRBD1. The V segment lost 6 bases and the J segment 6 bases; nucleotides outside the gene matches: 5. CDR3 length equals 14 residues. Germline CDR1 is MNHEY and CDR2 is SVGAGI. For the CDR3, the DNA is TGTGCCAGCAGGACCGGGACAGGGTCCGGGGAGCTGTTTTTT. It encodes CASRTGTGSGELFF.

This chain links TRBV30 with TRBJ2-5, with no clear D. Deletions cut 2 bases from V and 2 bases from J, with 6 bases between. This CDR3 region has 12 residues. CDR1 and CDR2 from the germline V gene are GTSNPN and SVGIG (reference sequence). The chain's CDR3 is CAWSIHQETQYF. The CDR3 DNA is TGTGCCTGGAGTATCCATCAAGAGACCCAGTACTTC.

This clone was seen a single time. The chain joins TRBV27 to TRBJ1-1; 8 bases are a match to TRBD1. The CDR3 is made up of 15 amino acids. The V and J ends lost 6 bases and 3 bases, in that order; junction bases with no gene match: 9. In germline, CDR1 is MNHEY, CDR2 SMNVEV (reference sequence). CDR3 amino acids: CASRERQGRDTEAFF. The DNA for the CDR3 is TGTGCCAGCAGGGAAAGACAGGGGAGGGACACTGAAGCTTTCTTT.

The chain combines TRBV18 with TRBJ2-7; D call uncertain. The CDR3 runs to 14 residues. V gave up 2 bases and J gave up 3 bases, with 11 bases separating them. Germline CDR1 is KGHSH and CDR2 is LQKENI. The CDR3 protein is CASSPGTFLYEQYF. CDR3 sequence (DNA): TGTGCCAGCTCACCAGGCACGTTCCTCTACGAGCAGTACTTC.

The chain uses TRBV5-1 and TRBJ1-2; 8 bases fit TRBD1. The CDR3 consists of 14 residues. Per the germline V gene, CDR1 is SGHRS and CDR2 is YFSETQ. Germline trimming cut 1 base from V and 6 bases from J; bases unmatched to any gene: 5. CDR3 protein: CASSLPGQADGYTF. The CDR3, as DNA: TGCGCCAGCAGCTTGCCGGGACAGGCTGATGGCTACACCTTC.

DNA for the CDR3: TGTGCCAGCAGCCGAAGCGGTAGCGGGGGGGGCCCAGATACGCAGTATTTT. It encodes CASSRSGSGGGPDTQYF. The V call is TRBV7-8, the J call TRBJ2-3, with TRBD2 identical over 11 bases. Per germline, CDR1 SGHVS and CDR2 FQNEAQ. The CDR3 is 17 residues long. The ends lost 5 bases at V and 4 bases at J; junction bases unmatched: 11.

The chain employs TRBV10-3 and TRBJ2-5; D is possibly TRBD1 (6 bases). The end of the DNA is better explained by TRBJ2-7, so the J call may be wrong. This CDR3 contains 15 residues. Germline V gene data show CDR1 as ENHRY and CDR2 as SYGVKD. The CDR3 nucleotides read TGTGCCATCACGGCAGGGGTTTCCCAAAACTACGAGCAGTACTTC. It codes for CAITAGVSQNYEQYF.

The V call is TRBV6-1, the J call TRBJ2-5; 9 bases are a match to TRBD1. The CDR3 is made up of 13 amino acids. Per germline, CDR1 MNHNS and CDR2 SASEGT. V lost 7 bases and J lost 2; bases outside the gene matches: 2. The CDR3 nucleotides read TGTGCCAGCACCGGGACAGGGCAAGAGACCCAGTACTTC. This sequence encodes CASTGTGQETQYF.

The chain couples TRBV7-9 to TRBJ2-3; unclear D gene. V lost 7 bases, J lost 5 bases, and 7 bases lay in between. The CDR3 runs to 11 residues. Per germline, CDR1 SEHNR and CDR2 FQNEAQ (reference sequence). The CDR3 reads CASTQEDTQYF. The CDR3 bases are TGTGCCAGCACCCAGGAAGATACGCAGTATTTT.

This chain connects TRBV7-3 to TRBJ2-7; 7 nucleotides align to TRBD2. V trimming: 0 bases; J trimming: 6 bases; junction bases outside the gene matches: 8. Per the germline V gene, CDR1 is SGHTA and CDR2 is FQGTGA. The CDR3 covers 15 residues. The CDR3 loop reads CASSLTSTSPREQYF. Written as DNA, the CDR3 is TGTGCCAGCAGCTTAACTTCGACTAGCCCCCGCGAGCAGTACTTC.

This chain connects TRBV7-2 to TRBJ2-5; D perhaps matches TRBD1 (5 bases). The length of the CDR3 is 14 residues. Trimming stripped 1 base from V and 6 bases from J, with 12 bases between. Germline CDR1 and CDR2: SGHTA and FQGNSA. CDR3 sequence (DNA): TGTGCCAGCAGCTTAGACAGGTCTTATCAGACCCAGTACTTC. Its protein product is CASSLDRSYQTQYF.